A selection of T cell receptor beta chains follows, all from one sample in a study of T cell responses to AZD1222 COVID-19 vaccine. The method was immunoSEQ multiplex PCR; TCRdb's version includes in-frame clones alone and lacks a portion of them. The sample yields around 95,000 clones, around nine tenths seen once. The sequencing here drew on peripheral blood, taken on day 0 of AZD1222 vaccination. The receptors stem from an adult in good health. CDR3s include the opening cysteine and the closing phenylalanine or tryptophan. The order of the fields is D gene, V gene, clone size, CDR3 length, J gene, CDR3 DNA, CDR3 protein. The D gene is left open where the match is weak. Only part of the rows carry a size: once, few, many, or a class if the clone is expanded.

d_call: TRBD1
v_call: TRBV7-8
clone_size: few
cdr3_length: 15
j_call: TRBJ2-7
cdr3_nt: TGTGCCAGCAGCTCCGGCGGGACAGGCTCCTACGAGCAGTACTTC
cdr3_aa: CASSSGGTGSYEQYF

d_call: .
v_call: TRBV11-3
clone_size: .
cdr3_length: 15
j_call: TRBJ1-4
cdr3_nt: TGTGCCAGCAGCTTACTCTTCGGCAGGGTTGAAAAACTGTTTTTT
cdr3_aa: CASSLLFGRVEKLFF

d_call: .
v_call: TRBV7-3
clone_size: .
cdr3_length: 16
j_call: TRBJ2-2
cdr3_nt: TGTGCCAGCAGCTTAAATATTGGTTCAGGAACCGGGGAGCTGTTTTTT
cdr3_aa: CASSLNIGSGTGELFF

d_call: TRBD1
v_call: TRBV6-5
clone_size: once
cdr3_length: 14
j_call: TRBJ1-3
cdr3_nt: TGTGCCAGCAGCGAGACAGGGCGGAGAAACACCATATATTTT
cdr3_aa: CASSETGRRNTIYF

d_call: .
v_call: TRBV7-7
clone_size: .
cdr3_length: 15
j_call: TRBJ2-5
cdr3_nt: TGTGCCAGCAGCTTTCATCCAGGGAAAGAAGAGACCCAGTACTTC
cdr3_aa: CASSFHPGKEETQYF

d_call: .
v_call: TRBV19
clone_size: .
cdr3_length: 13
j_call: TRBJ2-7
cdr3_nt: TGTGCCAGTAGGGTAGCGGCCTCCTACGAGCAGTACTTC
cdr3_aa: CASRVAASYEQYF

d_call: TRBD1
v_call: TRBV6-1
clone_size: .
cdr3_length: 16
j_call: TRBJ1-2
cdr3_nt: TGTGCCAGCAGTGAATACCTGCTGGGACAGGGCCATGGCTACACCTTC
cdr3_aa: CASSEYLLGQGHGYTF

d_call: .
v_call: TRBV7-3
clone_size: .
cdr3_length: 14
j_call: TRBJ1-1
cdr3_nt: TGTGCCAGCAGTCAAGGGCGGTCGGGCACTGAAGCTTTCTTT
cdr3_aa: CASSQGRSGTEAFF

d_call: .
v_call: TRBV7-9
clone_size: .
cdr3_length: 15
j_call: TRBJ2-3
cdr3_nt: TGTGCCAGCAGCTTAGTGTCGGGGGCCACAGATACGCAGTATTTT
cdr3_aa: CASSLVSGATDTQYF

d_call: .
v_call: TRBV30
clone_size: .
cdr3_length: 12
j_call: TRBJ1-1
cdr3_nt: TGTGCCTGGAGTGTCTTAATAACTGAAGCTTTCTTT
cdr3_aa: CAWSVLITEAFF

d_call: .
v_call: TRBV7-9
clone_size: .
cdr3_length: 17
j_call: TRBJ1-3
cdr3_nt: TGTGCCAGCAGCACCCGGACGCCGCTTAGCCCTGGAAACACCATATATTTT
cdr3_aa: CASSTRTPLSPGNTIYF

d_call: .
v_call: TRBV15
clone_size: .
cdr3_length: 15
j_call: TRBJ2-7
cdr3_nt: TGTGCCACCAGCAGAGGAGCTTCCACTCCGCGGGAGCAGTACTTC
cdr3_aa: CATSRGASTPREQYF

d_call: TRBD2
v_call: TRBV11-2
clone_size: .
cdr3_length: 14
j_call: TRBJ2-2
cdr3_nt: TGTGCCAGCAGCCGGAGCGGGAGCACCGGGGAGCTGTTTTTT
cdr3_aa: CASSRSGSTGELFF

d_call: .
v_call: TRBV2
clone_size: once
cdr3_length: 14
j_call: TRBJ2-7
cdr3_nt: TGTGCCACCGAACCCGACGGGTCCTCCTACGAGCAGTACTTC
cdr3_aa: CATEPDGSSYEQYF

d_call: TRBD1
v_call: TRBV3-1/TRBV3-2
clone_size: .
cdr3_length: 14
j_call: TRBJ1-1
cdr3_nt: TGTGCCAGCAGCCACCGGACAGGGGACACTGAAGCTTTCTTT
cdr3_aa: CASSHRTGDTEAFF

d_call: .
v_call: TRBV5-4
clone_size: .
cdr3_length: 13
j_call: TRBJ2-7
cdr3_nt: TGTGCCAGCAGCTTGGGACATAGCTACGAGCAGTACTTC
cdr3_aa: CASSLGHSYEQYF

d_call: .
v_call: TRBV9
clone_size: .
cdr3_length: 13
j_call: TRBJ1-1
cdr3_nt: TGTGCCAGCAGCTGGGGTTCGAGCACTGAAGCTTTCTTT
cdr3_aa: CASSWGSSTEAFF

d_call: .
v_call: TRBV25-1
clone_size: .
cdr3_length: 14
j_call: TRBJ1-1
cdr3_nt: TGTGCCAGCAGTGAAGGAGACCCTGGGACTGAAGCTTTCTTT
cdr3_aa: CASSEGDPGTEAFF